This T cell receptor (beta chain) was found in a study of blood T cell repertoires in COVID-19. Clones were read by immunoSEQ multiplex PCR, and TCRdb kept only the in-frame ones, dropping some. The sample lists roughly 100,000 clones, around 87% occurring once. The V and J ends lost 0 bases and 1 base respectively, with 13 bases between them. Looked up from germline, CDR1 is SGHRS and CDR2 is YFSETQ. The CDR3 is 17 residues long. The sequence came from a human donor in a cohort sampled during active COVID-19. The chain couples TRBV5-1 to TRBJ2-2, with D tentatively TRBD2 (5 bases). Sequenced: peripheral blood. In nucleotides, the CDR3 is TGCGCCAGCAGCTTGGTTGCCCTAGCAGTGAACACCGGGGAGCTGTTTTTT. Translation gives CASSLVALAVNTGELFF.